Shown below are 16 T cell receptor beta chains from a single sample sequenced in a study of blood T cell repertoires in COVID-19. Using immunoSEQ multiplex PCR, the repertoire was profiled, and TCRdb retains in-frame clones only, with some absent. The sample lists some 240,000 clones, about 78% occurring once. Sequencing used peripheral blood. These receptors were collected from a woman in her 70s with acute or convalescent COVID-19.

The rearrangement uses TRBV2 and TRBJ2-4, with a possible D match to TRBD2 (5 bases). Trimming took 3 bases from V and 0 from J, leaving 15 bases between them. CDR1 SNHLY and CDR2 FYNNEI come from the germline V gene. The CDR3 runs to 17 residues. The CDR3 coding sequence is TGTGCCAGCAGTGAGTCTAGCAGAATCCTAGCCAAAAACATTCAGTACTTC. This codes for CASSESSRILAKNIQYF. The complete variable domain, with remaining parts taken from reference TRBV2 and TRBJ2-4, reads EPEVTQTPSHQVTQMGQEVILRCVPISNHLYFYWYRQILGQKVEFLVSFYNNEISEKSEIFDDQFSVERPDGSNFTLKIRSTKLEDSAMYFCASSESSRILAKNIQYFGAGTRLSVL.

CDR3 sequence (DNA): TGTGCTAGTGGTTTGGTACTGATGGGGGCCGGTCAGCCCCAGCATTTT. Translated: CASGLVLMGAGQPQHF. The chain carries TRBV12-5 and TRBJ1-5, with D perhaps matching TRBD1 (6 bases). Per germline, CDR1 LGHNT and CDR2 FRNRAP. V was pared by 0 bases and J by 6 bases, with 15 bases between. The CDR3 runs to 16 residues.

The rearrangement uses TRBV10-3 and TRBJ1-2; D perhaps matches TRBD1 (6 bases). Germline V gene lookup returns CDR1 ENHRY and CDR2 SYGVKD. The ends were cut back, 2 bases at V and 6 bases at J, with 7 bases in the middle. The CDR3 sequence is 12 residues long. In DNA form, the CDR3 reads TGTGCCATCAGTGAGCGGACAGATGGCTACACCTTC. Encoded protein: CAISERTDGYTF.

The chain's CDR3 is CASSFSSGGLGKNIQYF. CDR3 bases: TGTGCCAGCAGCTTTTCTTCCGGGGGGCTAGGCAAAAACATTCAGTACTTC. This chain connects TRBV5-8 to TRBJ2-4, with D possibly being TRBD2 (7 bases). This CDR3 has 17 amino acids. Per germline, CDR1 SGHTS and CDR2 YDEGEE. The germline V and J ends were trimmed by 2 bases and 3 bases, with 18 bases remaining between them.

The rearrangement uses TRBV5-5 and TRBJ2-5, with a possible D match to TRBD2 (6 bases). V was pared by 4 bases and J by 1 base, with 17 bases between. The CDR3 runs to 16 residues. From germline, CDR1 is SGHKS and CDR2 YYEKEE (reference sequence). This CDR3 is CASSTLIGGVQETQYF. In DNA, the CDR3 is TGTGCCAGCAGCACTCTGATAGGAGGGGTCCAAGAGACCCAGTACTTC.

The chain employs TRBV5-5 and TRBJ1-5; 8 bases fit TRBD1. Per germline, CDR1 SGHKS and CDR2 YYEKEE (reference sequence). The CDR3 extends over 15 amino acids. J lost 5 bases, V lost 4 bases, and 8 bases had no gene match. The CDR3 region has the DNA TGTGCCAGCAGCCCAGGACAGGGCCCCTATCAGCCCCAGCATTTT. Its protein product is CASSPGQGPYQPQHF.

The chain recombines TRBV7-2 with TRBJ2-5; 13 bases match TRBD2. The J segment lost 2 bases and the V segment lost 5 bases, leaving 5 bases of the junction unmatched. The length of the CDR3 is 16 residues. Germline lookup yields CDR1 SGHTA and CDR2 FQGNSA. The CDR3 spells CASSPRTSGGQETQYF. As DNA, the CDR3 is TGTGCCAGCAGCCCTCGGACTAGCGGGGGACAAGAGACCCAGTACTTC.

V gene TRBV9 combines with J gene TRBJ2-3; possible D gene TRBD2, 6 bases. There are 14 residues in the CDR3. V was clipped by 5 bases and J by 1 base, with 11 bases between them. Germline V gene data show CDR1 as SGDLS and CDR2 as YYNGEE. The CDR3 here is CASSQGGGTDTQYF. CDR3 sequence (DNA): TGTGCCAGCAGTCAGGGCGGGGGCACAGATACGCAGTATTTT.

This clone was counted a few times. The J gene is TRBJ2-7, the V gene TRBV19; 7 nucleotides agree with TRBD1. The V gene end was trimmed by 4 bases and the J gene end by 2 bases; junction bases not matched to a gene: 8. The CDR3 length is 15 residues. The germline V gene encodes CDR1 LNHDA and CDR2 SQIVND (reference sequence). The CDR3 DNA reads as TGTGCCAGTAGTACCCAGACAGGGAGCCCCTACGAGCAGTACTTC. Translation: CASSTQTGSPYEQYF. The full variable domain, completed using reference TRBV19 and TRBJ2-7, is DGGITQSPKYLFRKEGQNVTLSCEQNLNHDAMYWYRQDPGQGLRLIYYSQIVNDFQKGDIAEGYSVSREKKESFPLTVTSAQKNPTAFYLCASSTQTGSPYEQYFGPGTRLTVT.

This clone came up a few times. This chain joins TRBV2 and TRBJ2-5; 8 bases line up with TRBD2. Trimming took 4 bases from V and 5 from J; bases not matched to a gene: 9. The germline CDR1 and CDR2 sequences are SNHLY and FYNNEI. This CDR3 is built from 15 residues. Here the CDR3 reads CASSARGGPLETQYF. The CDR3 DNA reads TGTGCCAGCAGTGCCCGGGGGGGCCCCTTGGAGACCCAGTACTTC.

The genes are TRBV18 and TRBJ1-1; perhaps TRBD1 as D (6 bases). This CDR3 has 15 residues. Trimming removed 1 base from V and 3 bases from J, with 12 bases in between. Germline CDR1 is KGHSH and CDR2 is LQKENI. The chain's CDR3 is CASSPRVGGDTEAFF. As DNA, the CDR3 is TGTGCCAGCTCACCACGTGTAGGGGGAGACACTGAAGCTTTCTTT.

The chain couples TRBV2 to TRBJ2-3; TRBD1 matches 11 bases. Trimming took 5 bases from V and 7 from J; bases not matched to a gene: 14. Germline V lookup: CDR1 SNHLY, CDR2 FYNNEI. CDR3 length: 17 residues. CDR3 in amino acids: CASSPGQGVKGGHTQYF. The CDR3 DNA is TGTGCCAGCAGTCCGGGACAGGGGGTGAAGGGGGGACATACGCAGTATTTT.

The chain has TRBV19 and TRBJ2-1, with 8 bases lining up with TRBD2. Germline V gene lookup returns CDR1 LNHDA and CDR2 SQIVND (reference sequence). The CDR3 runs 14 residues. Losses at the gene ends were 5 bases for V and 10 bases for J; bases not matched to a gene: 10. The CDR3 nucleotides read TGTGCCAGTAGTCCCTTCGCGGGGGGCGAGGAGCAGTTCTTC. This encodes CASSPFAGGEEQFF.

This rearrangement joins TRBV6-5 to TRBJ1-2, with D possibly being TRBD1 (5 bases). Trimming removed 4 bases from V and 5 bases from J, with 11 bases in between. Germline V CDR1 and CDR2: MNHEY, SVGAGI. The CDR3 runs 13 residues. CDR3 nucleotide sequence: TGTGCCAGCAGTTCCTTTTGGACATATGGCTACACCTTC. Encoded protein: CASSSFWTYGYTF.

This clone was seen more than once but under ten times. The chain carries TRBV6-1 and TRBJ2-3; TRBD2 matches 11 bases. V shed 2 bases and J 1 base; nucleotides not matched to a gene: 11. This CDR3 spans 19 amino acids. Germline loops: CDR1 MNHNS, CDR2 SASEGT. CDR3 loop: CASSESWGTSGLRTDTQYF. The CDR3 DNA sequence: TGTGCCAGCAGTGAATCTTGGGGGACTAGCGGTCTGCGCACAGATACGCAGTATTTT.

V gene TRBV4-3 combines with J gene TRBJ2-7; 7 nucleotides line up with TRBD2. The length of the CDR3 is 16 residues. The ends lost 0 bases at V and 0 bases at J; junction bases unmatched: 5. From germline, CDR1 is LGHNA and CDR2 YSLEER. CDR3 protein: CASSQDVREGSYEQYF. CDR3 coding DNA: TGCGCCAGCAGCCAAGACGTCAGGGAGGGCTCCTACGAGCAGTACTTC.